This T cell receptor beta chain was found in a study of beta chain features in type 1 diabetes. Study-level findings and limits: A greater similarity of naive, central memory and Treg TCRB repertoires was seen among patients than among healthy donors. Shorter TCRB CDR3s, moderately but significantly so, marked every one of the four CD4+ subsets in Type 1 diabetes patients.

This CDR3 comprises 13 residues. Trimming cost V 5 bases and J 3 bases, with 11 bases left between them. Germline CDR1 and CDR2: KGHSH and LQKENI. Only a few counts were recorded for this clone. Antigen specificity is unknown. The study reverse transcribed the entire isolated RNA, so it sequenced expressed TCRB transcripts. TCRdb's table, derived via immunoSEQ multiplex PCR, lists solely in-frame clones and lacks some. The sample has a few hundred thousand clones, approximately 15% seen once. The TCR comes from a man aged 30 to 39 with type 1 diabetes. Sequences were obtained from naive CD4+ T cells from blood. The V gene is TRBV18, the J gene TRBJ2-7; D perhaps matches TRBD2 (7 bases). The CDR3 DNA sequence: TGTGCCAGCTCAGACGGGGGGCTCTACGAGCAGTACTTC. Translated, it gives CASSDGGLYEQYF.